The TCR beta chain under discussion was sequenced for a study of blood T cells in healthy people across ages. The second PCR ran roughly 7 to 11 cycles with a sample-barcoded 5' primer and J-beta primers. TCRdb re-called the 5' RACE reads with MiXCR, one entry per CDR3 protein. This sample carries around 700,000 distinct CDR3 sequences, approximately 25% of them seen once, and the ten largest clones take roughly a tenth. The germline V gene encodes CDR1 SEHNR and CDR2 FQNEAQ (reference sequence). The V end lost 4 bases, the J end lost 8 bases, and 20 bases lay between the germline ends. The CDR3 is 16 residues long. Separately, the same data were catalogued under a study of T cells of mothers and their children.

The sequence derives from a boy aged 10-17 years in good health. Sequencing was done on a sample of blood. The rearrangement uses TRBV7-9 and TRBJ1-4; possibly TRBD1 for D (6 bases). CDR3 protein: CASSSLWDTLEEKLFF. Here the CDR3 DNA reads TGTGCCAGCAGCTCCCTCTGGGACACCCTGGAAGAAAAACTGTTTTTT.